The 15 T cell receptor beta chains in this list originate from one sample, sequenced in a study of T cell changes during pregnancy in multiple sclerosis. This table comes from immunoSEQ multiplex PCR, and its TCRdb copy is limited to in-frame clones, with some not included. The sample contains 80,000 to 95,000 clones, 90% to 95% of which appear only once. Sample: peripheral blood, taken in the second trimester of pregnancy. These receptors all stem from a female donor with multiple sclerosis, enrolled in a pregnancy study.

The chain has TRBV7-2 and TRBJ2-1; a possible D gene is TRBD1 (6 bases). The V gene lost 8 bases and the J gene lost 5 bases, with 22 bases spanning the gap. Germline V gives CDR1 SGHTA, CDR2 FQGNSA. This CDR3 has 16 amino acids. DNA of the CDR3: TGTGCCAGCGCATTAGTTGGGGCAGGGGCGAACAATGAGCAGTTCTTC. Translation: CASALVGAGANNEQFF.

The rearrangement joins TRBV5-1 to TRBJ1-3; 7 nucleotides line up with TRBD1. The CDR3 runs to 16 residues. Unmatched junction bases numbered 7, after V lost 0 bases and J lost 4 bases. Germline values: CDR1 SGHRS, CDR2 YFSETQ. The CDR3 nucleotides read TGCGCCAGCAGCTTGGCCGGGACAGATTTCGGAAACACCATATATTTT. This sequence encodes CASSLAGTDFGNTIYF.

The chain recombines TRBV6-5 with TRBJ2-7; the match to TRBD1 covers 11 bases. V was pared by 8 bases and J by 3 bases, with 3 bases of the junction left unmatched. CDR1 and CDR2 from the germline V gene are MNHEY and SVGAGI. The CDR3 is 13 amino acids. CDR3 in amino acids: CASAGQGVYEQYF. CDR3 DNA sequence: TGTGCCAGCGCGGGACAGGGGGTCTACGAGCAGTACTTC.

The chain links TRBV7-2 to TRBJ2-2; D possibly corresponds to TRBD1 (6 bases). Trimming stripped 5 bases from V and 4 bases from J, with 17 bases between. The length of the CDR3 is 16 residues. Germline CDR1 SGHTA, CDR2 FQGNSA. CDR3 bases: TGTGCCAGCAGCCTAACAGGGTTTACGGTCACCGGGGAGCTGTTTTTT. The encoded protein is CASSLTGFTVTGELFF.

The chain employs TRBV4-3 and TRBJ2-2; TRBD1 aligns across 7 bases. V lost 1 base, J lost 3 bases, and 2 bases stayed unmatched. Germline-derived CDR1 and CDR2 are LGHNA and YSLEER. This CDR3 has 15 residues. For the CDR3, the DNA is TGCGCCAGCAGCCAAGCCGACAGGGACACCGGGGAGCTGTTTTTT. It is translated as CASSQADRDTGELFF.

The chain combines TRBV27 with TRBJ2-1; TRBD1 matches 12 bases. V lost 8 bases to trimming and J lost 7 bases; unmatched junction nucleotides: 6. Germline V CDR1 and CDR2: MNHEY, SMNVEV (reference sequence). CDR3 length: 14 amino acids. CDR3 sequence (DNA): TGTGCCAGCTTGGGACAGGGGGCTTGGAATGAGCAGTTCTTC. Residues: CASLGQGAWNEQFF.

CDR3 in amino acids: CASSLMREPYEQYF. Here the CDR3 DNA reads TGTGCCAGCAGCTTAATGCGGGAGCCCTACGAGCAGTACTTC. The chain links TRBV11-2 to TRBJ2-7; 7 bases align to TRBD2. Germline V CDR1 and CDR2: SGHAT, FQNNGV. With V trimmed by 2 bases and J by 2 bases, 3 bases remained unmatched. This CDR3 spans 14 amino acids.

V and J are TRBV7-7 and TRBJ2-1, with TRBD1 matching 9 bases. V gave up 5 bases and J gave up 9 bases; unmatched junction bases: 8. CDR3 length: 14 residues. Germline CDR1 reads SSHAT; CDR2 reads FNYEAQ (reference sequence). The CDR3 sequence: CASSMNRGPGEQFF. CDR3 in DNA: TGTGCCAGCAGCATGAACAGGGGGCCGGGTGAGCAGTTCTTC.

The V call is TRBV27, the J call TRBJ1-2, with unresolved D. Trimming left V 2 bases short and J 0 bases short, with 7 bases between. The germline V gene encodes CDR1 MNHEY and CDR2 SMNVEV (reference sequence). The CDR3 has 14 amino acids. In nucleotides, the CDR3 is TGTGCCAGCAGTTTAACTGTTACTAACTATGGCTACACCTTC. Amino acids: CASSLTVTNYGYTF.

In this sample, this clone turned up once. The V gene is TRBV9, the J gene TRBJ1-3; 7 bases align to TRBD1. V was pared by 4 bases and J by 0 bases, with 7 bases of the junction left unmatched. The CDR3 is 16 amino acids. Germline CDR1 SGDLS, CDR2 YYNGEE. The CDR3 DNA follows: TGTGCCAGCAGCTTTGGGACAGCTAGCTCTGGAAACACCATATATTTT. Protein sequence: CASSFGTASSGNTIYF.

This chain links TRBV5-1 with TRBJ2-7; D may be TRBD2 (5 bases). V dropped 4 bases and J dropped 0 bases, with 17 bases sitting between them. Germline V gene sequence: CDR1 SGHRS, CDR2 YFSETQ. The CDR3 extends over 16 amino acids. The CDR3 spells CASSRTGGSSSYEQYF. In DNA, the CDR3 is TGCGCCAGCAGCCGGACCGGCGGGTCAAGCTCCTACGAGCAGTACTTC. Based on the CDR3 plus reference TRBV5-1 and TRBJ2-7, the full variable domain is KAGVTQTPRYLIKTRGQQVTLSCSPISGHRSVSWYQQTPGQGLQFLFEYFSETQRNKGNFPGRFSGRQFSNSRSEMNVSTLELGDSALYLCASSRTGGSSSYEQYFGPGTRLTVT.

The J gene is TRBJ2-3, the V gene TRBV18; D not certain. The CDR3 runs to 13 residues. From germline, CDR1 is KGHSH and CDR2 LQKENI. V was pared by 2 bases and J by 0 bases, with 3 bases between. The CDR3 DNA sequence: TGTGCCAGCTCACCAGGCAGCACAGATACGCAGTATTTT. It is translated as CASSPGSTDTQYF.

This chain links TRBV5-1 with TRBJ2-7, with a possible D match to TRBD2 (7 bases). V shed 0 bases and J shed 5 bases, with 12 bases lying between them. Germline CDR1 SGHRS, CDR2 YFSETQ. CDR3 size: 14 residues. The CDR3 here is CASSLAGGPDEQYF. The CDR3 DNA reads as TGCGCCAGCAGCTTGGCCGGGGGGCCAGACGAGCAGTACTTC.

This chain uses TRBV5-4 with TRBJ2-7; D is perhaps TRBD1 (5 bases). Trimming took 1 base from V and 6 from J, leaving 14 bases between them. Germline CDR1 SGHNT, CDR2 YYREEE (reference sequence). The CDR3 runs 14 residues. This CDR3 reads CASSLWPRAPEQYF. The CDR3 nucleotides are TGTGCCAGCAGCTTGTGGCCCAGGGCGCCCGAGCAGTACTTC.

V is TRBV7-2 and J is TRBJ1-1; the match to TRBD1 covers 8 bases. The germline gives CDR1 SGHTA, CDR2 FQGNSA. Unmatched junction bases numbered 2, after V lost 2 bases and J lost 0 bases. The CDR3 contains 15 residues. CDR3 in amino acids: CASSLQGAMNTEAFF. Written as DNA, the CDR3 is TGTGCCAGCAGCTTACAGGGGGCTATGAACACTGAAGCTTTCTTT.